The 21 T cell receptor beta chains reported below all come from one sample, sequenced in a study of blood T cells in healthy people across ages. With a J-beta primer mix and a sample-barcoded 5' primer, a second PCR ran about 7 to 12 cycles. TCRdb itself ran the 5' RACE reads through MiXCR, one entry per CDR3 protein. The sample holds hundreds of thousands of distinct CDR3 sequences, about 30% seen once. Material for sequencing was blood. These receptors were collected from a woman of 80 years or more in good health.

This clonotype was detected ten times or more. The chain links TRBV6-6 to TRBJ2-5; tentative D call: TRBD1 (6 bases). Trimming removed 2 bases from V and 0 bases from J, with 7 bases in between. Looked up from germline, CDR1 is MNHNY and CDR2 is SVGAGI (reference sequence). The CDR3 runs to 14 residues. CDR3 coding DNA: TGTGCCAGCAGTTACGGACAGAACCAAGAGACCCAGTACTTC. Translating it yields CASSYGQNQETQYF.

A word on this clonotype: No conserved phenylalanine or tryptophan ends this CDR3, so it is likely a read error. The chain carries TRBV5-1 and TRBJ2-1, with TRBD1 identical over 7 bases. The germline V gene has CDR1 SGHRS and CDR2 YFSETQ. This CDR3 is 14 amino acids long. Trimming took 4 bases from V and 7 from J; bases not matched to a gene: 8. CDR3 bases: TGCGCCAGCAGCGGAACGACAGGGACGAATGAGCAGTTCTTG. Its protein is CASSGTTGTNEQFL.

This clonotype came up a few times. The chain links TRBV3-1 to TRBJ1-2; D not certain. V was clipped by 0 bases and J by 8 bases, with 7 bases between them. CDR3 length: 12 amino acids. Germline V gene sequence: CDR1 LGHDT, CDR2 YNNKEL (reference sequence). This chain's CDR3 is CASSQDKEGYTF. As DNA, the CDR3 is TGTGCCAGCAGCCAAGATAAAGAGGGCTACACCTTC.

This clonotype was seen many times. The chain recombines TRBV6-5 with TRBJ1-2, with D hard to call. The CDR3 contains 12 residues. Trimming stripped 5 bases from V and 5 bases from J, with 9 bases between. Germline-derived CDR1 and CDR2 are MNHEY and SVGAGI. In DNA form, the CDR3 reads TGTGCCAGCAGTGAGACATGGTATGGCTACACCTTC. Translated: CASSETWYGYTF.

In this sample, this clonotype turned up many times. At one end the junction does not follow the germline gene, possibly because of a read error. The rearrangement joins TRBV2 to TRBJ1-2; TRBD1 is a possible D gene (5 bases). CDR3 length equals 12 residues. CDR1 and CDR2 from the germline V gene are SNHLY and FYNNEI. The DNA of the CDR3 is TGCGGAACGGGGCAGGTTAACTATGGCTACACCTTC. Translation gives CGTGQVNYGYTF. Full variable domain (rest looked up from reference TRBV2 and TRBJ1-2): EPEVTQTPSHQVTQMGQEVILRCVPISNHLYFYWYRQILGQKVEFLVSFYNNEISEKSEIFDDQFSVERPDGSNFTLKIRSTKLEDSAMYFCGTGQVNYGYTFGSGTRLTVV.

Ten or more counts support this clonotype. The chain uses TRBV27 and TRBJ1-2, with a tentative D call TRBD1 (5 bases). The CDR3 consists of 14 residues. Germline V gene data show CDR1 as MNHEY and CDR2 as SMNVEV (reference sequence). V was pared by 6 bases and J by 1 base, with 12 bases between. Here the CDR3 reads CASRPGPFNYGYTF. CDR3 nucleotide sequence: TGTGCCAGCAGGCCGGGGCCGTTTAACTATGGCTACACCTTC.

This clonotype occurred a few times. This chain joins TRBV20-1 and TRBJ2-3, with 7 nucleotides matching TRBD2. Germline CDR1 and CDR2: DFQATT and SNEGSKA (reference sequence). CDR3 length equals 15 residues. The ends lost 0 bases at V and 4 bases at J; junction bases unmatched: 7. CDR3 sequence reads: CSARDGTGGPDTQYF. CDR3 nucleotides: TGCAGTGCTAGAGATGGAACGGGAGGACCAGATACGCAGTATTTT.

This clonotype occurred a few times. The chain couples TRBV7-8 to TRBJ1-4; unclear D gene. Trimming shortened V by 2 bases and J by 0 bases, and 4 bases separated the two germline ends. The CDR3 consists of 14 residues. CDR1 and CDR2 (germline): SGHVS, FQNEAQ. The CDR3 loop reads CASSLSATNEKLFF. CDR3 nucleotides: TGTGCCAGCAGCTTATCGGCAACTAATGAAAAACTGTTTTTT. Full variable domain (remainder filled in from reference TRBV7-8 and TRBJ1-4): GAGVSQSPRYKVAKRGQDVALRCDPISGHVSLFWYQQALGQGPEFLTYFQNEAQLDKSGLPSDRFFAERPEGSVSTLKIQRTQQEDSAVYLCASSLSATNEKLFFGSGTQLSVL.

The chain links TRBV5-1 to TRBJ1-4; D is perhaps TRBD1 (6 bases). V was trimmed by 4 bases and J by 8 bases, leaving 15 bases between them. Per germline, CDR1 SGHRS and CDR2 YFSETQ. The CDR3 totals 14 residues. This CDR3 is CASSRRGTNEKLFF. In DNA form, the CDR3 reads TGCGCCAGCAGCCGACGGGGGACAAACGAAAAACTGTTTTTT.

Note on this clonotype: Compared with germline, one end of the junction differs, possibly owing to a read error. This chain connects TRBV12-3 or TRBV12-4 to TRBJ2-3; maybe TRBD2 (5 bases). This CDR3 contains 13 residues. The CDR3 region is CASTRGSTDAQYF. The CDR3 DNA sequence: TGTGCCAGCACCAGAGGGAGCACAGATGCGCAGTATTTT.

Ten or more counts support this clonotype. This chain connects TRBV7-8 to TRBJ2-5, with D perhaps assigned TRBD1 or TRBD2 (6 bases each). The CDR3 length is 17 residues. Germline values: CDR1 SGHVS, CDR2 FQNEAQ. Trimming cost V 2 bases and J 4 bases, with 20 bases left between them. The CDR3 coding sequence is TGTGCCAGCAGCTTATGGTCATTGAGGGGGGCGGGAGAGACCCAGTACTTC. Its protein is CASSLWSLRGAGETQYF.

This clonotype was detected ten times or more. The chain is built from TRBV20-1 and TRBJ1-2, with D possibly being TRBD1 (5 bases). Between the trimmed V and J ends, which lost 3 bases and 4 bases, there was a span of 12 bases. The germline V gene encodes CDR1 DFQATT and CDR2 SNEGSKA (reference sequence). This CDR3 region has 13 residues. This chain's CDR3 is CSASPDRLYGYTF. The CDR3 bases are TGCAGTGCTAGCCCCGACAGACTCTATGGCTACACCTTC.

The sample holds many counts of this clonotype. CDR3 sequence (DNA): TGTGCCAGCAGCCGACGGAGCGGGGGGGGGCGCAATGAGCAGTTCTTC. This encodes CASSRRSGGGRNEQFF. The genes are TRBV7-2 and TRBJ2-1; TRBD2 matches 10 bases. V lost 5 bases, J lost 6 bases, and 10 bases stayed unmatched. The CDR3 has 16 amino acids. Germline V gene sequence: CDR1 SGHTA, CDR2 FQGNSA.

In its sample, this clonotype was seen many times. The chain carries TRBV29-1 and TRBJ1-5, with D possibly being TRBD1 (6 bases). The CDR3 sequence is 13 residues long. Germline loops: CDR1 SQVTM, CDR2 ANQGSEA. The V and J ends lost 7 bases and 2 bases respectively, with 12 bases between them. CDR3 bases: TGCAGCGCCGGGACATCCCGCAATCAGCCCCAGCATTTT. Encoded protein: CSAGTSRNQPQHF.

This clonotype has a count of ten or more. The chain employs TRBV6-1 and TRBJ1-2; D remains unclear. CDR1 MNHNS and CDR2 SASEGT come from the germline V gene. The CDR3 is made up of 15 amino acids. The V and J ends lost 2 bases and 2 bases respectively, with 12 bases between them. CDR3 in DNA: TGTGCCAGCAGTGAAATTTTGGGCGGAAACTATGGCTACACCTTC. Translation: CASSEILGGNYGYTF.

On this clonotype: One end of the junction fails to match germline, which may point to a read error. The chain has TRBV5-1 and TRBJ1-1; TRBD1 is a possible D gene (5 bases). Germline V gene data show CDR1 as SGHRS and CDR2 as YFSETQ. This CDR3 has 14 amino acids. CDR3 coding DNA: TGCACCAGCAGCTTGGAGACCGTAGGGGCTGAAGCTTTCTTT. Translation gives CTSSLETVGAEAFF.

Points on this clonotype: A much more abundant neighbour one base away suggests this may be a read error. The chain joins TRBV6-1 to TRBJ1-2, with a weak D call TRBD1 (5 bases). Germline values: CDR1 MNHNS, CDR2 SASEGT. CDR3 length: 13 amino acids. The CDR3 loop reads CACSGAKYYGYTF. DNA of the CDR3: TGTGCCTGCAGTGGGGCGAAATACTATGGCTACACCTTC.

This clonotype occurred a few times. CDR3 region: CASTLGTVDSPLHF. In DNA form, the CDR3 reads TGTGCCAGCACCCTGGGGACAGTAGATTCACCCCTCCACTTT. The genes are TRBV28 and TRBJ1-6; 7 nucleotides line up with TRBD1. The germline V gene encodes CDR1 MDHEN and CDR2 SYDVKM. Trimming removed 7 bases from V and 8 bases from J; junction bases left unmatched: 8. The CDR3 length is 14 residues. Full variable domain (remainder filled in from reference TRBV28 and TRBJ1-6): DVKVTQSSRYLVKRTGEKVFLECVQDMDHENMFWYRQDPGLGLRLIYFSYDVKMKEKGDIPEGYSVSREKKERFSLILESASTNQTSMYLCASTLGTVDSPLHFGNGTRLTVT.

Many counts were recorded for this clonotype. The CDR3 DNA reads TGTGCCAGCAGTAAGAGCAGGGTAGGCGGCTACACCTTC. Translated: CASSKSRVGGYTF. The genes are TRBV6-5 and TRBJ1-2; maybe TRBD1 (5 bases). Per the germline V gene, CDR1 is MNHEY and CDR2 is SVGAGI. Trimming left V 5 bases short and J 8 bases short, with 15 bases between. CDR3 length: 13 residues.

Concerning this clonotype itself: The CDR3 ends on some other residue instead of the conserved phenylalanine or tryptophan, so this is likely a read error. This chain connects TRBV12-3 or TRBV12-4 to TRBJ1-2, with unresolved D. The V end lost 0 bases, the J end lost 0 bases, and 5 bases lay between the germline ends. This CDR3 region has 14 residues. CDR3 sequence: CASSLAIANYGYTL. The CDR3 nucleotides read TGTGCCAGCAGTTTAGCGATAGCTAACTATGGCTACACCCTC.

V is TRBV29-1 and J is TRBJ2-1; D remains ambiguous. The CDR3 is 10 residues long. From germline, CDR1 is SQVTM and CDR2 ANQGSEA. Trimming took 4 bases from V and 5 from J, leaving 3 bases between them. CDR3 coding DNA: TGCAGCGTTGGACACAATGAGCAGTTCTTC. Residues: CSVGHNEQFF.